The 24 T cell receptor beta chains in this list originate from one sample, sequenced in a study of blood T cell repertoires in COVID-19. The assay was immunoSEQ multiplex PCR, and TCRdb's table has in-frame clones only and misses some. The sample has about 58,000 clones; approximately 83% are singletons. Input material: peripheral blood. Every receptor here comes from a man aged 45-65 years with COVID-19, enrolled during active disease.

This clone came up a few times. CDR3 protein: CASSQEFGNEQFF. CDR3 sequence (DNA): TGCGCCAGCAGCCAAGAATTCGGTAATGAGCAGTTCTTC. This chain uses TRBV4-3 with TRBJ2-1, with no clear D. The CDR3 runs to 13 residues. Trimming removed 0 bases from V and 7 bases from J, with 7 bases in between. Looked up from germline, CDR1 is LGHNA and CDR2 is YSLEER.

A single count supports this clone. The rearrangement uses TRBV6-6 and TRBJ2-5, with 10 bases identical to TRBD1. Germline loops: CDR1 MNHNY, CDR2 SVGAGI (reference sequence). The ends lost 6 bases at V and 4 bases at J; junction bases unmatched: 8. CDR3 length: 15 residues. CDR3 in amino acids: CASSKVTGGRETQYF. In nucleotides, the CDR3 is TGTGCCAGCAGCAAGGTGACAGGGGGCCGAGAGACCCAGTACTTC.

The chain combines TRBV6-1 with TRBJ2-7; 11 positions match TRBD1. Looked up from germline, CDR1 is MNHNS and CDR2 is SASEGT. The CDR3 is made up of 16 amino acids. V was clipped by 4 bases and J by 3 bases; unmatched bases: 8. This CDR3 is CASSGSDGTGGYEQYF. DNA for the CDR3: TGTGCCAGCAGTGGATCCGACGGGACAGGGGGCTACGAGCAGTACTTC.

In DNA form, the CDR3 reads TGTGCCAGTAGTAGGGCAGCCACTAACTATGGCTACACCTTC. Its protein product is CASSRAATNYGYTF. This rearrangement joins TRBV19 to TRBJ1-2, with no clear D. The CDR3 loop spans 14 amino acids. V was shortened by 4 bases and J by 0 bases, with 9 bases between the two germline ends. Germline CDR1 reads LNHDA; CDR2 reads SQIVND (reference sequence).

This rearrangement joins TRBV2 to TRBJ2-4, with 11 bases fitting TRBD1. V shed 6 bases, J shed 2 bases, and the junction held 6 bases outside the gene matches. The CDR3 runs 16 residues. The germline gives CDR1 SNHLY, CDR2 FYNNEI. The CDR3 protein is CASSPGQGATKNIQYF. CDR3 coding DNA: TGTGCCAGCAGCCCTGGACAGGGGGCGACCAAAAACATTCAGTACTTC.

The chain couples TRBV19 to TRBJ1-2, with 7 bases identical to TRBD1. Germline V gives CDR1 LNHDA, CDR2 SQIVND (reference sequence). The CDR3 runs to 17 residues. The V segment lost 8 bases and the J segment 7 bases; nucleotides outside the gene matches: 22. The CDR3 loop is CASYNEGTDGDYGGYTF. CDR3 nucleotides: TGTGCCAGTTACAACGAGGGGACAGATGGTGATTACGGTGGCTACACCTTC. The complete variable domain, with remaining parts taken from reference TRBV19 and TRBJ1-2, reads DGGITQSPKYLFRKEGQNVTLSCEQNLNHDAMYWYRQDPGQGLRLIYYSQIVNDFQKGDIAEGYSVSREKKESFPLTVTSAQKNPTAFYLCASYNEGTDGDYGGYTFGSGTRLTVV.

J is TRBJ1-1 and V is TRBV18; D unclear. The CDR3 totals 12 residues. Germline V gives CDR1 KGHSH, CDR2 LQKENI. Trimming removed 5 bases from V and 5 bases from J, with 9 bases in between. The CDR3 nucleotides read TGTGCCAGCTCAAACGGCGGAACTGAAGCTTTCTTT. Translated: CASSNGGTEAFF.

The chain joins TRBV10-2 to TRBJ2-2; 9 bases line up with TRBD2. The junction had 6 bases not matched to a gene; V was cut back by 2 bases and J by 2 bases. CDR3 size: 17 residues. Germline V gene data show CDR1 as WSHSY and CDR2 as SAAADI. DNA of the CDR3: TGCGCCAGCAGTGAGCTCCTAGCGGGAATCAACACCGGGGAGCTGTTTTTT. Translated, it gives CASSELLAGINTGELFF.

The rearrangement uses TRBV3-1 (or the pseudogene TRBV3-2) and TRBJ1-2, with 8 bases that match TRBD1. The CDR3 extends over 14 amino acids. V was pared by 3 bases and J by 5 bases, with 5 bases of the junction left unmatched. CDR1 is LGHDT and CDR2 is YNNKEL in the germline V gene (reference sequence). The CDR3 DNA is TGTGCCAGCAGCCATCCGGACAGGGCGTATGGCTACACCTTC. This encodes CASSHPDRAYGYTF.

The chain joins TRBV12-3 or TRBV12-4 to TRBJ2-5; the match to TRBD2 covers 7 bases. This CDR3 has 13 residues. Trimming at V came to 6 bases and at J to 5 bases, leaving 6 bases not matched to a gene. CDR3 residues: CASSKAGVETQYF. The CDR3 DNA reads TGTGCCAGCAGCAAGGCGGGAGTGGAGACCCAGTACTTC.

Note on this clone: The same CDR3 is also encoded by other DNA sequences in this sample. The chain employs TRBV7-8 and TRBJ2-7; tentative D call: TRBD2 (6 bases). Germline CDR1 SGHVS, CDR2 FQNEAQ. This CDR3 contains 16 residues. The V gene lost 5 bases and the J gene lost 2 bases, with 19 bases spanning the gap. The CDR3 bases are TGTGCCAGCAGCCCCCGGGGGTCAAGACCAACCTACGAGCAGTACTTC. Translation: CASSPRGSRPTYEQYF.

The chain recombines TRBV7-2 with TRBJ1-2, with D possibly matching TRBD1 (5 bases). The length of the CDR3 is 13 residues. Germline V lookup: CDR1 SGHTA, CDR2 FQGNSA. Trimming pared 5 bases from V and 8 bases from J, leaving 15 bases between. CDR3: CASSPEGVRGYTF. As DNA, the CDR3 is TGTGCCAGCAGCCCAGAAGGGGTGAGGGGCTACACCTTC.

The chain combines TRBV30 with TRBJ2-5; 12 bases are a match to TRBD2. This CDR3 spans 13 amino acids. Losses at the gene ends were 2 bases for V and 5 bases for J; bases not matched to a gene: 0. Germline-derived CDR1 and CDR2 are GTSNPN and SVGIG (reference sequence). As DNA, the CDR3 is TGTGCCTGGAGTCTAGCGGGAGGGGAGACCCAGTACTTC. This encodes CAWSLAGGETQYF.

The genes are TRBV7-2 and TRBJ2-3; D unclear. The V gene lost 4 bases and the J gene lost 4 bases, with 12 bases spanning the gap. CDR3 size: 14 residues. CDR1 is SGHTA and CDR2 is FQGNSA in the germline V gene. Here the CDR3 DNA reads TGTGCCAGCAGCTCACAACCGCCCCCAGATACGCAGTATTTT. This encodes CASSSQPPPDTQYF.

The chain employs TRBV9 and TRBJ2-5; TRBD2 might be the D (6 bases). Between the trimmed V and J ends, which lost 0 bases and 4 bases, there was a span of 13 bases. The CDR3 is 15 amino acids. The germline CDR1 and CDR2 sequences are SGDLS and YYNGEE. The CDR3 region has the DNA TGTGCCAGCAGCGTAGGGGCGGGAATGCGAGAGACCCAGTACTTC. This codes for CASSVGAGMRETQYF.

This CDR3 is CSVAGTSGPSYEQYF. As DNA, the CDR3 is TGCAGCGTGGCGGGGACTAGCGGGCCATCCTACGAGCAGTACTTC. The gene calls are TRBV29-1 and TRBJ2-7, with 12 bases aligning to TRBD2. The CDR3 runs to 15 residues. After removal of 6 bases from V and 1 base from J, the junction contained 7 bases not matched to a gene. The germline V gene encodes CDR1 SQVTM and CDR2 ANQGSEA.

Remarks on this clone: The germline gene is not matched at one end of the junction; a read error may be the cause. The rearrangement uses TRBV7-2 and TRBJ2-1, with D tentatively TRBD2 (6 bases). Germline assignment: CDR1 SGHTA and CDR2 FQGNSA. This CDR3 has 12 residues. The CDR3 bases are TGTGCCAGCAGCCAAACGGGACTCCTTTCACTCTTC. Protein: CASSQTGLLSLF.

The V and J genes are TRBV7-9 and TRBJ2-7, with D unresolved. Germline CDR1 and CDR2: SEHNR and FQNEAQ (reference sequence). This CDR3 has 10 residues. V was clipped by 8 bases and J by 3 bases, with 5 bases between them. The CDR3 sequence is CASGDYEQYF. In nucleotides, the CDR3 is TGTGCCAGCGGAGACTACGAGCAGTACTTC.

This chain connects TRBV7-6 to TRBJ2-3; TRBD2 might be the D (6 bases). V lost 1 base and J lost 2, with 16 bases in between. Germline CDR1 is SGHVS and CDR2 is FNYEAQ. The CDR3 extends over 17 amino acids. In DNA, the CDR3 is TGTGCCAGCAGCTTAGGTTCGGGTGGAGGGTACACAGATACGCAGTATTTT. It is translated as CASSLGSGGGYTDTQYF.

This chain uses TRBV28 with TRBJ2-1, with TRBD1 identical over 9 bases. J lost 10 bases, V lost 8 bases, and 12 bases had no gene match. The CDR3 extends over 14 amino acids. Germline V CDR1 and CDR2: MDHEN, SYDVKM. The CDR3 spells CASAWTGVPPEQFF. CDR3 nucleotides: TGTGCCAGCGCCTGGACAGGGGTCCCCCCGGAGCAGTTCTTC.

This clone has a handful of counts. The DNA for the CDR3 is TGTGCCACCAGCAACAAGATCGGTAAAGGGGGAAGCTCCTATAATTCACCCCTCCACTTT. Protein product: CATSNKIGKGGSSYNSPLHF. The genes are TRBV15 and TRBJ1-6; perhaps TRBD1 as D (6 bases). Germline lookup yields CDR1 LNHNV and CDR2 YYDKDF (reference sequence). The CDR3 is 20 amino acids. Trimming removed 4 bases from V and 0 bases from J, with 22 bases in between.

This clone was observed a single time. The chain links TRBV7-9 to TRBJ2-7; 9 bases agree with TRBD2. The CDR3 sequence is 14 residues long. Germline CDR1 reads SEHNR; CDR2 reads FQNEAQ (reference sequence). After removal of 5 bases from V and 4 bases from J, the junction contained 6 bases not matched to a gene. The CDR3 DNA follows: TGTGCCAGCAGCGCCGGGACTAGCATTTACGAGCAGTACTTC. It codes for CASSAGTSIYEQYF.

Turning to this clone: A junction end diverges from the germline sequence, so it may reflect a read error. The V and J genes are TRBV28 and TRBJ2-7, with TRBD2 as a possible D gene (5 bases). Per the germline V gene, CDR1 is MDHEN and CDR2 is SYDVKM. CDR3 length: 12 amino acids. For the CDR3, the DNA is TGTGCCAGCAGTGGCGTATTAGCGAATCGGGACTTC. Translation: CASSGVLANRDF.

The sample holds one count of this clone. The gene calls are TRBV28 and TRBJ1-1, with 8 bases fitting TRBD1. J gave up 3 bases and V 5 bases, and 8 bases lay outside the gene matches. The CDR3 length is 15 residues. CDR1 is MDHEN and CDR2 is SYDVKM in the germline V gene. The CDR3 region is CASSSQLTGDTEAFF. CDR3 sequence (DNA): TGTGCCAGCAGTAGCCAACTGACAGGGGACACTGAAGCTTTCTTT.